The rows below give T cell receptor beta chains drawn from one sample of a study of shared clonotypes between healthy human individuals. Produced via immunoSEQ multiplex PCR; TCRdb's table is partial and in-frame only. The sample lists some 2.1 million clones; approximately 94% were seen once. The sequenced sample was naive CD8+ T cells sorted from blood. The receptors stem from a man aged 18-30 years in good health. Each CDR3 is given with its conserved first and last residue. Each record gives: V gene, D gene, J gene, clone size, CDR3 DNA, CDR3 protein. A D gene is named only where the DNA matches it firmly. The listing skips clone size in some rows; elsewhere it reads once, few, many or a size class.

v_gene: TRBV2; d_gene: TRBD2; j_gene: TRBJ2-3; abundance: once; CDR3nt: TGTGCCAGCAGTCCTAGCGGGACTAGCACAGATACGCAGTATTTT; CDR3aa: CASSPSGTSTDTQYF
v_gene: TRBV5-1; d_gene: -; j_gene: TRBJ2-3; abundance: -; CDR3nt: TGCGCCAGCAGCCCTTATCCGGATACGCAGTATTTT; CDR3aa: CASSPYPDTQYF
v_gene: TRBV4-1; d_gene: TRBD2; j_gene: TRBJ2-1; abundance: -; CDR3nt: TGCGCCAGCAGCCTTTTAGCGGGGGCTACCTACAATGAGCAGTTCTTC; CDR3aa: CASSLLAGATYNEQFF
v_gene: TRBV28; d_gene: TRBD1; j_gene: TRBJ1-1; abundance: -; CDR3nt: TGTGCCAGCAGTTTAGGAGGGGGCTGGAGCACTGAAGCTTTCTTT; CDR3aa: CASSLGGGWSTEAFF
v_gene: TRBV25-1; d_gene: TRBD2; j_gene: TRBJ2-1; abundance: -; CDR3nt: TGTGCCAGCAGTGCGACGACTAGCGGGAGAGGTACTGAGCAGTTCTTC; CDR3aa: CASSATTSGRGTEQFF
v_gene: TRBV13; d_gene: -; j_gene: TRBJ2-7; abundance: -; CDR3nt: TGTGCCAGCAGCCAGACAGGTTCCTACGAGCAGTACTTC; CDR3aa: CASSQTGSYEQYF
v_gene: TRBV5-6; d_gene: -; j_gene: TRBJ2-7; abundance: -; CDR3nt: TGTGCCAGCAGCCTCCGGGACCGACCCTACGAGCAGTACTTC; CDR3aa: CASSLRDRPYEQYF
v_gene: TRBV4-1; d_gene: TRBD1; j_gene: TRBJ2-7; abundance: -; CDR3nt: TGCGCCAGCAGGCAAAACAGGGGCGCCTACGAGCAGTACTTC; CDR3aa: CASRQNRGAYEQYF
v_gene: TRBV9; d_gene: -; j_gene: TRBJ2-7; abundance: -; CDR3nt: TGTGCCAGCAGCGTAGGCGGTGGCGGGGCGCACGAGCAGTACTTC; CDR3aa: CASSVGGGGAHEQYF
v_gene: TRBV4-3; d_gene: -; j_gene: TRBJ2-3; abundance: -; CDR3nt: TGCGCCAGCAGCCAAGACAAGATTAGCACAGATACGCAGTATTTT; CDR3aa: CASSQDKISTDTQYF
v_gene: TRBV7-9; d_gene: -; j_gene: TRBJ2-5; abundance: -; CDR3nt: TGTGCCAGCAGCTCAGGCACGGGAGTGAGGGAGACCCAGTACTTC; CDR3aa: CASSSGTGVRETQYF
v_gene: TRBV7-6; d_gene: -; j_gene: TRBJ2-7; abundance: -; CDR3nt: TGTGCCAGCAGCTTTCGGGGCCACGAGCAGTACTTC; CDR3aa: CASSFRGHEQYF
v_gene: TRBV30; d_gene: -; j_gene: TRBJ2-7; abundance: once; CDR3nt: TGTGCCTGCGACAGCGAGCAGTACTTC; CDR3aa: CACDSEQYF
v_gene: TRBV2; d_gene: -; j_gene: TRBJ2-6; abundance: -; CDR3nt: TGTGCCACCAAGACTCTTACCTCTGGGGCCAACGTCCTGACTTTC; CDR3aa: CATKTLTSGANVLTF
v_gene: TRBV12-2; d_gene: -; j_gene: TRBJ2-7; abundance: -; CDR3nt: TGTGCAAGTCGCTTAGCGCGGGACAGGGGGCTCTACGAGCAGTACTTC; CDR3aa: CASRLARDRGLYEQYF
v_gene: TRBV28; d_gene: -; j_gene: TRBJ2-5; abundance: -; CDR3nt: TGTGCCAGCAGATTCAAGCGTCAGGACTGGACTAAAGAGACCCAGTACTTC; CDR3aa: CASRFKRQDWTKETQYF
v_gene: TRBV7-2; d_gene: TRBD2; j_gene: TRBJ2-7; abundance: once; CDR3nt: TGTGCCAGCAGCATGGGACTAGCGGGGGCCTACGAGCAGTACTTC; CDR3aa: CASSMGLAGAYEQYF
v_gene: TRBV6-5; d_gene: -; j_gene: TRBJ1-1; abundance: -; CDR3nt: TGTGCCAGCAGCGACACTGGAATGAACACTGAAGCTTTCTTT; CDR3aa: CASSDTGMNTEAFF
v_gene: TRBV4-1; d_gene: -; j_gene: TRBJ2-7; abundance: -; CDR3nt: TGCGCCAGCAGCCAAGGGAGTACCTACGAGCAGTACTTC; CDR3aa: CASSQGSTYEQYF
v_gene: TRBV14; d_gene: -; j_gene: TRBJ2-3; abundance: -; CDR3nt: TGTGCCAGCAGCCAAGGGACACGGGCAGATACGCAGTATTTT; CDR3aa: CASSQGTRADTQYF
v_gene: TRBV9; d_gene: -; j_gene: TRBJ1-3; abundance: -; CDR3nt: TGTGCCAGCAGCAAGGGGGATTCTGGAAACACCATATATTTT; CDR3aa: CASSKGDSGNTIYF
v_gene: TRBV6-7; d_gene: TRBD1; j_gene: TRBJ1-3; abundance: -; CDR3nt: TGTGCCAGCAGCCCAGGGGGCTCTGGAAACACCATATATTTT; CDR3aa: CASSPGGSGNTIYF
v_gene: TRBV27; d_gene: -; j_gene: TRBJ2-6; abundance: -; CDR3nt: TGTGCCAGCAGCTTCGGACAGCTACTCAACGTCCTGACTTTC; CDR3aa: CASSFGQLLNVLTF
v_gene: TRBV19; d_gene: TRBD1; j_gene: TRBJ2-1; abundance: -; CDR3nt: TGTGCCAGTGGGACAGGGGACAATGAGCAGTTCTTC; CDR3aa: CASGTGDNEQFF
v_gene: TRBV5-6; d_gene: -; j_gene: TRBJ2-7; abundance: -; CDR3nt: TGTGCCAGCAGCCCGGGACAAGTCTACGAGCAGTACTTC; CDR3aa: CASSPGQVYEQYF
v_gene: TRBV4-1; d_gene: TRBD2; j_gene: TRBJ2-1; abundance: -; CDR3nt: TGCGCCAGCAGCCAAGGTCCTAGCGGCTCCTACAATGAGCAGTTCTTC; CDR3aa: CASSQGPSGSYNEQFF
v_gene: TRBV5-6; d_gene: -; j_gene: TRBJ2-7; abundance: -; CDR3nt: TGTGCCAGCAGCTTGGCCGGAGGGAGGTTCCACGAGCAGTACTTC; CDR3aa: CASSLAGGRFHEQYF
v_gene: TRBV5-1; d_gene: -; j_gene: TRBJ1-4; abundance: once; CDR3nt: TGCGCCAGCGCCCGACAGTCCACAAATGAAAAACTGTTTTTT; CDR3aa: CASARQSTNEKLFF
v_gene: TRBV4-3; d_gene: TRBD2; j_gene: TRBJ2-1; abundance: -; CDR3nt: TGCGCCAGCAGCCAAGTTTGGGCTAGCGGGAGTTCCTACAATGAGCAGTTCTTC; CDR3aa: CASSQVWASGSSYNEQFF
v_gene: TRBV7-9; d_gene: -; j_gene: TRBJ1-3; abundance: -; CDR3nt: TGTGCCAGCAGCTTATTGGCGGGTTCTGGAAACACCATATATTTT; CDR3aa: CASSLLAGSGNTIYF
v_gene: TRBV5-4; d_gene: -; j_gene: TRBJ2-1; abundance: -; CDR3nt: TGTGCCAGCAGCTTGGCCGACTACTCCTACAATGAGCAGTTCTTC; CDR3aa: CASSLADYSYNEQFF
v_gene: TRBV4-1; d_gene: TRBD2; j_gene: TRBJ2-7; abundance: once; CDR3nt: TGCGCCAGCAGCCAGGAGCCTAGCGGGAGGAATCTCTACGAGCAGTACTTC; CDR3aa: CASSQEPSGRNLYEQYF
v_gene: TRBV27; d_gene: TRBD2; j_gene: TRBJ2-7; abundance: -; CDR3nt: TGTGCCAGCAGTTTTAGCGGGGCGGGCTACGAGCAGTACTTC; CDR3aa: CASSFSGAGYEQYF
v_gene: TRBV2; d_gene: -; j_gene: TRBJ2-5; abundance: -; CDR3nt: TGTGCCAGCGGGTTGGTCGGGGAAGGGCAAGAGACCCAGTACTTC; CDR3aa: CASGLVGEGQETQYF
v_gene: TRBV27; d_gene: -; j_gene: TRBJ2-7; abundance: -; CDR3nt: TGTGCCAGCAGAAAATATTCTTTAGAGACAGAATCCTACGAGCAGTACTTC; CDR3aa: CASRKYSLETESYEQYF
v_gene: TRBV5-6; d_gene: -; j_gene: TRBJ2-7; abundance: -; CDR3nt: TGTGCCAGCAGCTTAAGGACGGTTTTCTACGAGCAGTACTTC; CDR3aa: CASSLRTVFYEQYF
v_gene: TRBV5-1; d_gene: -; j_gene: TRBJ2-3; abundance: -; CDR3nt: TGCGCCAGCAGCTCGATCGACACTTCAAGCACAGATACGCAGTATTTT; CDR3aa: CASSSIDTSSTDTQYF
v_gene: TRBV11-3; d_gene: -; j_gene: TRBJ2-3; abundance: -; CDR3nt: TGTGCCAGCAGCTCCGGGACAACAGATACGCAGTATTTT; CDR3aa: CASSSGTTDTQYF
v_gene: TRBV9; d_gene: -; j_gene: TRBJ2-1; abundance: -; CDR3nt: TGTGCCAGCAGCGATTTTGAGACGCATTCTCCCTACAATGAGCAGTTCTTC; CDR3aa: CASSDFETHSPYNEQFF
v_gene: TRBV7-9; d_gene: TRBD1; j_gene: TRBJ1-3; abundance: -; CDR3nt: TGTGCCAGCAGCTTAGGACCCGGGACAGTCGAAAACACCATATATTTT; CDR3aa: CASSLGPGTVENTIYF
v_gene: TRBV5-4; d_gene: -; j_gene: TRBJ2-7; abundance: -; CDR3nt: TGTGCCAGCAGCTTTGGCGCGGCCTACGAGCAGTACTTC; CDR3aa: CASSFGAAYEQYF
v_gene: TRBV27; d_gene: TRBD1; j_gene: TRBJ1-4; abundance: -; CDR3nt: TGTGCCAGCAGTTTTTCGGGACAGAGCGAAAAACTGTTTTTT; CDR3aa: CASSFSGQSEKLFF
v_gene: TRBV30; d_gene: -; j_gene: TRBJ2-4; abundance: -; CDR3nt: TGTGCCTGGAGAGGAGATCTGTCCCGCATTCAGTACTTC; CDR3aa: CAWRGDLSRIQYF
v_gene: TRBV28; d_gene: -; j_gene: TRBJ1-5; abundance: -; CDR3nt: TGTGCCAGCAGCCAGGTTTTCGGCAATCAGCCCCAGCATTTT; CDR3aa: CASSQVFGNQPQHF
v_gene: TRBV10-3; d_gene: -; j_gene: TRBJ1-5; abundance: -; CDR3nt: TGTGCCATCAGTGAGCCAGGGTACCAGCCCCAGCATTTT; CDR3aa: CAISEPGYQPQHF